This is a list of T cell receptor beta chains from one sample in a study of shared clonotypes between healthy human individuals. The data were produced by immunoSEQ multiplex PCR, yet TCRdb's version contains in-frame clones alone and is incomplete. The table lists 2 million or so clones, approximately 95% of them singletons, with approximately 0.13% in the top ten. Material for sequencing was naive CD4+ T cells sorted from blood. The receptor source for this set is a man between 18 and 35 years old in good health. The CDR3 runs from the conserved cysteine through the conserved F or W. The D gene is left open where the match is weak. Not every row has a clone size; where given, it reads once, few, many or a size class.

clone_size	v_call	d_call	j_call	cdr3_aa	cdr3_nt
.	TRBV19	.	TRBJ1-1	CASSIGSTGVRTEAFF	TGTGCCAGTAGTATAGGGTCGACAGGAGTACGGACTGAAGCTTTCTTT
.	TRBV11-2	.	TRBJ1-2	CASSAIGGGYGYTF	TGTGCCAGCAGCGCAATCGGAGGGGGATATGGCTACACCTTC
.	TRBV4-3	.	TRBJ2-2	CASSQDLRGMGTGELFF	TGCGCCAGCAGCCAAGATCTAAGGGGCATGGGCACCGGGGAGCTGTTTTTT
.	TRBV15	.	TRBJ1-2	CATSRATDYGYTF	TGTGCCACCAGCAGAGCGACAGACTATGGCTACACCTTC
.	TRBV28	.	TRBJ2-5	CASSSQPQETQYF	TGTGCCAGCAGTTCACAGCCCCAAGAGACCCAGTACTTC
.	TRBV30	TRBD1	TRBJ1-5	CAWSVDRTSGGYQPQHF	TGTGCCTGGAGTGTGGACAGGACCTCCGGGGGGTATCAGCCCCAGCATTTT
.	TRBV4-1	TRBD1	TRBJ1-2	CASSQLSGTGNYGYTF	TGCGCCAGCAGCCAACTTTCCGGGACAGGGAACTATGGCTACACCTTC
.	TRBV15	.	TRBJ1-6	CATSSDSPLHF	TGTGCCACCAGCAGCGATTCACCCCTCCACTTT
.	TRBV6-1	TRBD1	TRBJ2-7	CASSELTGERYEQYF	TGTGCCAGCAGTGAATTGACAGGGGAGCGTTACGAGCAGTACTTC
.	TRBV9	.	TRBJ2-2	CASNDPWANTGELFF	TGTGCCAGCAACGACCCTTGGGCGAACACCGGGGAGCTGTTTTTT
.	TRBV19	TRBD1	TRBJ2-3	CASSRDRASTDTQYF	TGTGCCAGTAGTCGAGACAGGGCTAGCACAGATACGCAGTATTTT
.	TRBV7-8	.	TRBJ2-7	CASSFPQGTYEQYF	TGTGCCAGCAGCTTCCCTCAGGGGACCTACGAGCAGTACTTC
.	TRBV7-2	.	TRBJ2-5	CASSYPRRPETQYF	TGTGCCAGCAGCTACCCCCGGAGGCCGGAGACCCAGTACTTC
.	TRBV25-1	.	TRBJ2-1	CASSESGLSYNEQFF	TGTGCCAGCAGTGAATCGGGCCTCTCCTACAATGAGCAGTTCTTC
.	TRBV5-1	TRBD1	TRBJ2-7	CASSTTGTGAYEQYF	TGCGCCAGCAGTACCACCGGGACAGGGGCCTACGAGCAGTACTTC
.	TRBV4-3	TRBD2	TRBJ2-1	CASSQVLAGLGGDEQFF	TGCGCCAGCAGCCAAGTCCTAGCGGGGCTCGGCGGGGATGAGCAGTTCTTC
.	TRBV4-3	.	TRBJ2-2	CASSQDLGLANTGELFF	TGCGCCAGCAGCCAAGATCTGGGACTGGCGAACACCGGGGAGCTGTTTTTT
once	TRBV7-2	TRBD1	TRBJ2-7	CASSLGQGQRYEQYF	TGTGCCAGCAGCTTAGGGCAGGGACAGCGCTACGAGCAGTACTTC
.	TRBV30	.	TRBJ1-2	CAWSVGLFTSYGYTF	TGTGCCTGGAGTGTAGGGCTCTTCACCTCCTATGGCTACACCTTC
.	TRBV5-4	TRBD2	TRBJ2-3	CASSLKLAGLTDTQYF	TGTGCCAGCAGCTTGAAACTAGCGGGCCTCACAGATACGCAGTATTTT
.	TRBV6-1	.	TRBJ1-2	CASSETPGTRNGYTF	TGTGCCAGCAGTGAAACGCCCGGGACAAGAAATGGCTACACCTTC
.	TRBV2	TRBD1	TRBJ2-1	CASKGTGRSNEQFF	TGTGCCAGCAAGGGGACAGGGAGGTCCAATGAGCAGTTCTTC
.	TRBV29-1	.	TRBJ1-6	CSVDRDHDNSPLHF	TGCAGCGTTGATCGGGACCACGATAATTCACCCCTCCACTTT
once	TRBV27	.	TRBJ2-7	CASSFGGGISYEQYF	TGTGCCAGCAGTTTTGGAGGGGGGATATCCTACGAGCAGTACTTC
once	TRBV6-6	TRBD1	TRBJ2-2	CASRPQGANTGELFF	TGTGCCAGCAGGCCTCAGGGGGCGAACACCGGGGAGCTGTTTTTT
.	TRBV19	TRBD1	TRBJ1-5	CASNGQGLVQPQHF	TGTGCCAGTAACGGACAGGGCTTGGTTCAGCCCCAGCATTTT
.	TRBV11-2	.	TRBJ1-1	CASSSQGIEAFF	TGTGCCAGCAGCTCCCAGGGGATTGAAGCTTTCTTT
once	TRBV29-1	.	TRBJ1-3	CSVDGGVGNTIYF	TGCAGCGTTGACGGTGGGGTCGGAAACACCATATATTTT
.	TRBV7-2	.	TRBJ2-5	CASSSQGETQYF	TGTGCCAGCAGCTCCCAGGGGGAGACCCAGTACTTC
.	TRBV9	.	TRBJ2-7	CASSSGPRSGEQYF	TGTGCCAGCAGCTCCGGACCTCGGTCTGGTGAGCAGTACTTC
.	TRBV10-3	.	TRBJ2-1	CAISEGMFDEQFF	TGTGCCATCAGTGAGGGCATGTTCGATGAGCAGTTCTTC
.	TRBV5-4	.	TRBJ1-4	CASSFDRNEKLFF	TGTGCCAGCAGCTTCGACAGAAATGAAAAACTGTTTTTT
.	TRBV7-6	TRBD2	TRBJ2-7	CASSPQGGVHTYEQYF	TGTGCCAGCAGCCCCCAGGGAGGGGTCCACACCTACGAGCAGTACTTC
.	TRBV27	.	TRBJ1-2	CASSIFMGVKGYTF	TGTGCCAGCAGTATATTCATGGGGGTAAAGGGCTACACCTTC
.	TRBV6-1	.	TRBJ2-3	CATQPLAGAPDTQYF	TGTGCCACCCAACCCCTCGCGGGGGCCCCAGATACGCAGTATTTT
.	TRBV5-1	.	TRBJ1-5	CASSLEGLGGNQPQHF	TGCGCCAGCAGCTTGGAAGGCCTGGGGGGCAATCAGCCCCAGCATTTT
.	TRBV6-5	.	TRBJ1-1	CASSVQDMNTEAFF	TGTGCCAGCAGTGTGCAGGACATGAACACTGAAGCTTTCTTT
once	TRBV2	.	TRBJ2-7	CASQRDHEQYF	TGTGCCAGCCAACGGGACCACGAGCAGTACTTC
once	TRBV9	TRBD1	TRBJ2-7	CASSVGGQGPYEQYF	TGTGCCAGCAGCGTAGGGGGACAGGGTCCCTACGAGCAGTACTTC
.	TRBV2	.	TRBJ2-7	CASSVLSDEQYF	TGTGCCAGCAGCGTTCTGTCCGACGAGCAGTACTTC
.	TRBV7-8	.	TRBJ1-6	CASSLNRVEGSPLHF	TGTGCCAGCAGCTTAAACAGGGTTGAAGGTTCACCCCTCCACTTT
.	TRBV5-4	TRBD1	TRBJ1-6	CASSSGQGSSYNSPLHF	TGTGCCAGCAGCTCCGGACAGGGAAGCTCCTATAATTCACCCCTCCACTTT
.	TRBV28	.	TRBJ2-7	CASSTSPQGTYEQYF	TGTGCCAGCAGTACCAGTCCTCAGGGGACATACGAGCAGTACTTC
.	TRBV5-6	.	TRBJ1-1	CASSLSGPVTEAFF	TGTGCCAGCAGCTTGAGTGGTCCGGTCACTGAAGCTTTCTTT
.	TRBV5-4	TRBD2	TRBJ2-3	CASSLSGTSLNTQYF	TGTGCCAGCAGCCTTTCAGGGACTAGCCTAAATACGCAGTATTTT
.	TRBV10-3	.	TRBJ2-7	CAIVRYYEQYF	TGTGCCATCGTTAGGTACTACGAGCAGTACTTC
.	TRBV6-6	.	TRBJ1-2	CASSSPGMANYGYTF	TGTGCCAGCAGTTCCCCCGGCATGGCTAACTATGGCTACACCTTC
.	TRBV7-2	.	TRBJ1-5	CASSLQGYSNQPQHF	TGTGCCAGCAGCCTTCAGGGCTATAGCAATCAGCCCCAGCATTTT